The T cell receptor (beta chain) described here comes from a study of cytomegalovirus exposure and HLA in healthy donors. Amplification used 60 Vbeta primers and 13 Jbeta primers. Sequencing used immunoSEQ multiplex PCR; TCRdb keeps in-frame clones, though not all of them. The data contain 100,000 to 150,000 clones, about 15% of them seen just once; the ten biggest clones take up approximately 2.6%. There are a few counts of this clone. This CDR3 has 15 amino acids. Germline values: CDR1 MGHRA, CDR2 YSYEKL. V dropped 1 base and J dropped 4; count of bases not matched to a gene: 6. The genes are TRBV4-1 and TRBJ1-2; the match to TRBD1 covers 7 bases. The sequenced sample consisted of PBMCs. The sequence was obtained from a female donor in good health and CMV-seropositive. This CDR3 reads CASSQGRGRGYGYTF. CDR3 coding DNA: TGCGCCAGCAGCCAAGGGAGGGGGCGCGGCTATGGCTACACCTTC.